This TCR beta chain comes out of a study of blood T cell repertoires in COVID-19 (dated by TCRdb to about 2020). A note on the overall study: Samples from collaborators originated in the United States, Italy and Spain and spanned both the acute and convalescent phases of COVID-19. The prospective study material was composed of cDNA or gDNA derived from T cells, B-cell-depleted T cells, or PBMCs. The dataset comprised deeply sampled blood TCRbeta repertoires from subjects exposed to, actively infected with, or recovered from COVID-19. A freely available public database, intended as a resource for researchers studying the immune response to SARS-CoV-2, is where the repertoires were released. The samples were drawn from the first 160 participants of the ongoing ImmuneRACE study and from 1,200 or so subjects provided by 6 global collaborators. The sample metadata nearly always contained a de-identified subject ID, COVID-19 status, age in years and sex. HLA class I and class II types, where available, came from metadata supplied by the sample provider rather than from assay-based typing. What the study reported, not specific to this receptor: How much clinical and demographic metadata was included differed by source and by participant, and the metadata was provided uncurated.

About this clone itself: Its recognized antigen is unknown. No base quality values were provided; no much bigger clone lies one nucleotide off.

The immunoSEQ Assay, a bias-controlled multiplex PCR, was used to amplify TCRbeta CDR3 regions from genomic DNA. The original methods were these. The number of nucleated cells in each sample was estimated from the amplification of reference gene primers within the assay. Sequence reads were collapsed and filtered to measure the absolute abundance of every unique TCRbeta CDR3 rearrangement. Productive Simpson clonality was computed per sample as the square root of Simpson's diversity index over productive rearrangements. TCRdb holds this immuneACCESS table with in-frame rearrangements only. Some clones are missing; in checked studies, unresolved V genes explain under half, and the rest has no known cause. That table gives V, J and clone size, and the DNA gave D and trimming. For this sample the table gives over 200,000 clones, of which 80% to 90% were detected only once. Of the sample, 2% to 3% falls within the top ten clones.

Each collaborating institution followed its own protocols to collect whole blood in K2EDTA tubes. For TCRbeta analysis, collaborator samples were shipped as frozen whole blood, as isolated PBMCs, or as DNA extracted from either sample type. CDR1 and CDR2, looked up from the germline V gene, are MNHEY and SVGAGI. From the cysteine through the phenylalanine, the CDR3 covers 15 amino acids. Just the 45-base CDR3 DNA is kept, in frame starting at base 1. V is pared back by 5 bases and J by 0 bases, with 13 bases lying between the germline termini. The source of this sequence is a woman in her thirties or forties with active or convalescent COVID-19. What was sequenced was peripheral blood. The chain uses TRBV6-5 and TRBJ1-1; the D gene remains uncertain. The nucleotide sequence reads TGTGCCAGCAGTCCTCAGACACCTTTGAACACTGAAGCTTTCTTT. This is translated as CASSPQTPLNTEAFF.